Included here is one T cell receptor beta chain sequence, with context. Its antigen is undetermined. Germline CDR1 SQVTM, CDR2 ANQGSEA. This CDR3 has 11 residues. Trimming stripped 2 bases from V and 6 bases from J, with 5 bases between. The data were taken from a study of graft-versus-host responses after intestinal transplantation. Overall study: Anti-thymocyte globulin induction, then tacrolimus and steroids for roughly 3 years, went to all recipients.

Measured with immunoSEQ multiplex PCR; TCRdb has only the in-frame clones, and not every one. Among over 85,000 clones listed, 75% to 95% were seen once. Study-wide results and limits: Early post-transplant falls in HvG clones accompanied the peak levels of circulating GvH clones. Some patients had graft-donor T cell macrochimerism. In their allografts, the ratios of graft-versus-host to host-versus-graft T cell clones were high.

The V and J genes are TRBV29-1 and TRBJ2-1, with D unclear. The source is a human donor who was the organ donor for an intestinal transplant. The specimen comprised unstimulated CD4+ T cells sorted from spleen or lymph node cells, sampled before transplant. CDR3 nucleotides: TGCAGCGTTGAACTCGTCAATGAGCAGTTCTTC. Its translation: CSVELVNEQFF.